Listed below are T cell receptor beta chains from one sample, sequenced in a study of identical twins. One entry per CDR3 protein results from TCRdb running MiXCR on the 5' RACE reads. Of around 490,000 distinct CDR3 sequences in the sample, more than 20% were seen once. The sample was also linked to a second study, of yellow fever vaccine responses in identical twins.

The sequenced material came from CD4+ T cells sorted from blood. These receptors were taken from a woman aged 18-29 years in good health. Each CDR3 is given with its conserved first and last residue. Fields, in order: V gene, D gene, clone size, J gene, CDR3 protein, CDR3 DNA. A D gene is named only where the DNA matches it firmly. Size values are once, few and many counts, or a class for expanded clones, and some rows have none.

TRBV5-1,TRBD1,NA,TRBJ2-1,CASSLEGTGVNEQFF,TGCGCCAGCAGCTTGGAAGGGACAGGGGTAAATGAGCAGTTCTTC
TRBV6-1,NA,few,TRBJ2-6,CASTGLLYGANVLTF,TGTGCCAGTACAGGCCTCCTATACGGGGCCAACGTCCTGACTTTC
TRBV9,TRBD2,few,TRBJ2-1,CASSVVGTSGRNEQFF,TGTGCCAGCAGCGTAGTCGGGACTAGCGGGAGGAATGAGCAGTTCTTC
TRBV5-1,TRBD2,few,TRBJ2-1,CATPGRVNEQFF,TGCGCCACCCCGGGGAGGGTTAATGAGCAGTTCTTC
TRBV3-1,NA,few,TRBJ2-3,CASSQVRGAGTDTQYF,TGTGCCAGCAGCCAAGTAAGGGGGGCCGGCACAGATACGCAGTATTTT
TRBV28,NA,NA,TRBJ2-2,CASSFPQNTGELFF,TGTGCCAGCAGTTTCCCCCAGAACACCGGGGAGCTGTTTTTT
TRBV27,NA,NA,TRBJ2-2,CASRQTAGTGELFF,TGTGCCAGCAGGCAGACGGCCGGCACCGGGGAGCTGTTTTTT
TRBV20-1,TRBD1,NA,TRBJ2-3,CSANSGDRESTDTQYF,TGCAGTGCTAACTCCGGAGACAGGGAGAGCACAGATACGCAGTATTTT
TRBV4-1,NA,NA,TRBJ2-2,CASSLRDRGTGELFF,TGCGCCAGCAGCCTCCGGGACCGGGGCACCGGGGAGCTGTTTTTT
TRBV15,TRBD2,NA,TRBJ2-2,CATSRGGLAGRGTRELFF,TGTGCCACCAGCAGGGGTGGACTAGCGGGACGGGGCACCCGGGAGCTGTTTTTT
TRBV28,TRBD1,NA,TRBJ1-6,CASSFERGQLASPLHF,TGTGCCAGCAGTTTTGAAAGGGGACAGTTGGCATCACCCCTCCACTTT
TRBV5-1,TRBD1,NA,TRBJ2-1,CASSPQGAQGSNEQFF,TGCGCCAGCAGCCCACAGGGGGCGCAGGGGTCGAATGAGCAGTTCTTC
TRBV29-1,TRBD2,NA,TRBJ2-3,CSVTGLAGGSNTQYF,TGCAGCGTGACGGGACTAGCGGGGGGGTCTAATACGCAGTATTTT
TRBV7-9,NA,few,TRBJ1-1,CASSLADRTEAFF,TGTGCCAGCAGCTTAGCTGACCGGACTGAAGCTTTCTTT
TRBV20-1,NA,NA,TRBJ1-2,CSAPQDHYGYTF,TGCAGTGCTCCCCAGGACCACTATGGCTACACCTTC
TRBV27,TRBD2,NA,TRBJ2-7,CASSFGVAGVQEQYF,TGTGCCAGCAGTTTTGGAGTAGCGGGAGTACAGGAGCAGTACTTC
TRBV3-1,NA,NA,TRBJ2-6,CASSRRVTSGANVLTF,TGTGCCAGCAGCCGCCGCGTGACCTCTGGGGCCAACGTCCTGACTTTC
TRBV19,TRBD1,many,TRBJ1-6,CASSTGQNNSPLHF,TGTGCCAGTAGTACGGGACAGAATAATTCACCCCTCCACTTT
TRBV27,NA,NA,TRBJ2-4,CASRTKEQGGTLNIQYF,TGTGCCAGCAGGACAAAGGAACAGGGTGGAACCCTAAACATTCAGTACTTC
TRBV11-1,TRBD1,few,TRBJ2-3,CATGSGTGESVTDTQYF,TGTGCCACGGGTTCCGGGACAGGTGAATCAGTGACAGATACGCAGTATTTT
TRBV2,NA,NA,TRBJ2-5,CASSATTGSETQYF,TGTGCCAGCAGCGCTACTACAGGTTCAGAGACCCAGTACTTC
TRBV27,NA,NA,TRBJ2-1,CASSPGAGEQFF,TGTGCCAGCAGTCCGGGGGCTGGTGAGCAGTTCTTC
TRBV12-3/TRBV12-4,NA,NA,TRBJ2-1,CASSLALGVNEQFF,TGTGCCAGCAGTTTAGCGCTAGGGGTCAATGAGCAGTTCTTC
TRBV29-1,TRBD1,few,TRBJ2-1,CSAKGTVGSYNEQFF,TGCAGCGCCAAAGGGACAGTTGGCTCCTACAATGAGCAGTTCTTC
TRBV6-5,NA,once,TRBJ2-1,CASSFMGSLRNEQFF,TGTGCCAGCAGTTTCATGGGGTCGCTACGCAATGAGCAGTTCTTC
TRBV7-9,NA,few,TRBJ1-2,CASSLGEDARGYTF,TGTGCCAGCAGCTTAGGGGAGGATGCTCGGGGCTACACCTTC
TRBV20-1,TRBD1,NA,TRBJ1-5,CSARDRTGGFFQPQHF,TGCAGTGCTAGAGACAGGACAGGGGGCTTTTTTCAGCCCCAGCATTTT
TRBV9,NA,few,TRBJ2-1,CASSPLVWGREQFF,TGTGCCAGCAGCCCACTGGTGTGGGGACGAGAGCAGTTCTTC
TRBV12-3/TRBV12-4,NA,many,TRBJ1-2,CASSLRDTYNYGYTF,TGTGCCAGCAGCCTCCGGGACACCTATAACTATGGCTACACCTTC
TRBV5-1,NA,few,TRBJ1-2,CASSKDPQANYGYTF,TGCGCCAGCAGCAAGGACCCTCAGGCTAACTATGGCTACACCTTC
TRBV24-1,TRBD1,many,TRBJ2-1,CATSELQGQQFF,TGTGCCACCAGTGAGCTACAGGGGCAGCAGTTCTTC
TRBV7-3,TRBD2,NA,TRBJ2-3,CASSGTGLAGGWWGTDTQYF,TGTGCCAGCAGCGGAACGGGACTAGCGGGAGGTTGGTGGGGCACAGATACGCAGTATTTT
TRBV3-1,NA,few,TRBJ2-1,CASSQPRGVSSYNEQFF,TGTGCCAGCAGCCAGCCAAGGGGGGTGAGCTCCTACAATGAGCAGTTCTTC
TRBV3-1,NA,NA,TRBJ2-3,CASSQDTSTDTQYF,TGTGCCAGCAGCCAGGATACTAGCACAGATACGCAGTATTTT
TRBV5-1,TRBD1,few,TRBJ1-1,CASSFTPGQVLEAFF,TGCGCCAGCAGCTTTACCCCGGGACAGGTACTTGAAGCTTTCTTT
TRBV4-2,NA,NA,TRBJ2-2,CASSQAGVPGELFF,TGTGCCAGCAGCCAGGCCGGGGTTCCCGGGGAGCTGTTTTTT
TRBV4-2,TRBD2,NA,TRBJ2-1,CASSQDSGLAGIYNEQFF,TGTGCCAGCAGCCAAGATTCGGGACTAGCGGGGATCTACAATGAGCAGTTCTTC
TRBV4-2,TRBD1,many,TRBJ2-2,CASSQTGGGNTGELFF,TGTGCCAGCAGCCAAACAGGGGGTGGCAACACCGGGGAGCTGTTTTTT
TRBV20-1,TRBD2,NA,TRBJ2-1,CSAYRQGLAGGTYNEQFF,TGCAGTGCTTACCGCCAGGGACTAGCGGGAGGGACTTACAATGAGCAGTTCTTC
TRBV18,NA,NA,TRBJ2-3,CASSQRTVTDTQYF,TGTGCCAGCTCACAACGGACAGTCACAGATACGCAGTATTTT